The subject of this entry is one T cell receptor beta chain. This sample is drawn from a study of CD8+ T cells in alopecia areata. RNA, once extracted, was reverse transcribed into cDNA for use as the sequencing template. TCRdb's table, derived via immunoSEQ multiplex PCR, lists solely in-frame clones and lacks some. The sample carries 30,000 to 40,000 clones, more than 60% recorded once. Samples from alopecia areata patients were lesional scalp punch biopsies and peripheral blood. The length of the CDR3 is 15 residues. Looked up from germline, CDR1 is MNHNS and CDR2 is SASEGT. V was cut by 1 base and J by 4 bases, with 13 bases left in between.

This TCR was sampled from a human donor with alopecia areata. Sequencing used NKG2D-low CD8+ T cells sorted from blood. This chain joins TRBV6-1 and TRBJ1-1; D is perhaps TRBD1 (5 bases). The CDR3 bases are TGTGCCAGCAGTGAAGGATTAACAGGTGGCACTGAAGCTTTCTTT. This encodes CASSEGLTGGTEAFF.